A selection of T cell receptor beta chains follows, all from one sample in a study of T cell responses to AZD1222 COVID-19 vaccine. Method: immunoSEQ multiplex PCR; TCRdb's copy keeps in-frame clones and lacks some. The table has under 100,000 clones, 80% to 90% seen once. The specimen comprised peripheral blood, sampled 28 days after the second AZD1222 dose. Receptor source: an adult who received the AZD1222 COVID-19 vaccine. CDR3s include the opening cysteine and the closing phenylalanine or tryptophan. Fields, in order: J gene, D gene, V gene, CDR3 protein. D genes are given only for firm matches.

>TRBJ2-7|TRBD2|TRBV28
CASSLRAGGLYEQYF
>TRBJ2-1|-|TRBV6-2/TRBV6-3
CASSYTRGNEQFF
>TRBJ1-1|-|TRBV11-3
CASSPRRGGTEAFF
>TRBJ1-1|TRBD1|TRBV5-5
CASRLDRRKNTEAFF
>TRBJ1-2|-|TRBV6-5
CASRAEGKVNYGYTF
>TRBJ2-3|-|TRBV27
CASSLSTRTDTQYF
>TRBJ2-1|-|TRBV10-1
CASRTWGCHGLNEQFF
>TRBJ2-2|-|TRBV23-1
CASAKDPGELFF
>TRBJ1-2|-|TRBV7-2
CASSPSAGGYTF
>TRBJ1-1|-|TRBV24-1
CATSDRREAFF
>TRBJ1-5|-|TRBV12-3/TRBV12-4
CASNIDSYQPQHF
>TRBJ1-5|-|TRBV19
CASTSGESGNQPQHF
>TRBJ1-2|-|TRBV29-1
CSVEGEIPRGDGYTF
>TRBJ1-2|-|TRBV5-1
CASSHEWDYGYTF
>TRBJ2-1|-|TRBV19
CASSIIDGSYNEQFF
>TRBJ1-3|-|TRBV4-2
CASSQDTGSGNTIYF